These 17 T cell receptor beta chains were all obtained from the same sample, sequenced in a study of shared clonotypes between healthy human individuals. Sequenced by immunoSEQ multiplex PCR; TCRdb stores in-frame clones only, minus some. This sample has more than 500,000 clones, with approximately 96% found just once. CD45RO-negative cells were positively selected for CCR7, leaving out terminally differentiated effector memory CD45RA+ cells. Sequenced material: naive CD8+ T cells sorted from blood. These receptors all come from a woman aged 25-40 years in good health.

This clone has a handful of counts. V gene TRBV5-4 combines with J gene TRBJ2-7, with TRBD2 identical over 8 bases. V dropped 0 bases and J dropped 6; count of bases not matched to a gene: 5. CDR3 size: 14 residues. Germline V gene lookup returns CDR1 SGHNT and CDR2 YYREEE (reference sequence). CDR3 loop: CASSLAGLVREQYF. CDR3 nucleotides: TGTGCCAGCAGCTTGGCGGGACTAGTCCGCGAGCAGTACTTC.

The chain uses TRBV7-2 and TRBJ2-1; 9 bases map to TRBD2. Germline assignment: CDR1 SGHTA and CDR2 FQGNSA. This CDR3 spans 14 amino acids. V gave up 5 bases and J gave up 7 bases; unmatched junction bases: 6. The CDR3 sequence: CASSLGLAANEQFF. Written as DNA, the CDR3 is TGTGCCAGCAGCCTGGGACTAGCAGCAAATGAGCAGTTCTTC.

The chain links TRBV10-1 to TRBJ1-1; D is perhaps TRBD1 (6 bases). Trimming removed 6 bases at V and 5 bases at J, with 16 bases between. The germline V gene has CDR1 WNHNN and CDR2 SYGVQD (reference sequence). CDR3 length: 14 residues. Here the CDR3 DNA reads TGCGCCAGCAGCCTCACAGGGCTGGGGACTGAAGCTTTCTTT. Translation: CASSLTGLGTEAFF.

This chain's CDR3 is CASSEGGGEQFF. CDR3 DNA sequence: TGTGCCAGCAGTGAGGGAGGGGGGGAGCAGTTCTTC. The chain has TRBV2 and TRBJ2-1, with a weak D call TRBD2 (7 bases). The germline V and J ends were trimmed by 3 bases and 10 bases, with 10 bases remaining between them. Per the germline V gene, CDR1 is SNHLY and CDR2 is FYNNEI. CDR3 length equals 12 residues.

This clone was counted a single time. This chain uses TRBV19 with TRBJ2-3; TRBD2 aligns across 9 bases. The germline V gene encodes CDR1 LNHDA and CDR2 SQIVND (reference sequence). CDR3 length: 15 amino acids. With V trimmed by 7 bases and J by 4 bases, 9 bases remained unmatched. The CDR3 here is CASTPGLAPSDTQYF. In DNA, the CDR3 is TGTGCCAGTACGCCGGGACTAGCTCCTTCAGATACGCAGTATTTT.

The V and J genes are TRBV21-1 and TRBJ2-7; TRBD2 is the table's D call, not checked against the DNA. TRBV21-1 is termed a pseudogene. This CDR3 has 18 residues. CDR3 in DNA: TGTGCCAGCAGCAAATCAATTATAGGGAGCGGTTACACCTACGAGCAGTACTTC. Encoded protein: CASSKSIIGSGYTYEQYF.

The rearrangement uses TRBV5-5 and TRBJ1-1, with no clear D. Between the trimmed V and J ends, which lost 0 bases and 0 bases, there was a span of 9 bases. In germline, CDR1 is SGHKS, CDR2 YYEKEE (reference sequence). There are 15 residues in the CDR3. CDR3 sequence: CASSLVGRMNTEAFF. The CDR3 region has the DNA TGTGCCAGCAGCTTGGTCGGGCGGATGAACACTGAAGCTTTCTTT.

The V gene is TRBV19, the J gene TRBJ1-1; D might be TRBD1 (6 bases). This CDR3 is built from 17 residues. CDR1 LNHDA and CDR2 SQIVND come from the germline V gene (reference sequence). Trimming cost V 3 bases and J 2 bases, with 19 bases left between them. CDR3 nucleotide sequence: TGTGCCAGTAGTATCGCTCGAATAGGGGGGGCAAACACTGAAGCTTTCTTT. Encoded protein: CASSIARIGGANTEAFF.

The CDR3 is CASTPGGTGEQYF. The DNA for the CDR3 is TGTGCCAGCACCCCCGGGGGGACCGGCGAGCAGTACTTC. The chain has TRBV7-9 and TRBJ2-7, with TRBD2 matching over 7 bases. The CDR3 is made up of 13 amino acids. The junction had 9 bases not matched to a gene; V was cut back by 7 bases and J by 6 bases. Germline-derived CDR1 and CDR2 are SEHNR and FQNEAQ (reference sequence).

The chain has TRBV5-6 and TRBJ1-4; no reliable D call. Germline V gene sequence: CDR1 SGHDT, CDR2 YYEEEE. There are 15 residues in the CDR3. The V gene lost 0 bases and the J gene lost 4 bases, with 10 bases spanning the gap. The DNA for the CDR3 is TGTGCCAGCAGCTTGGCCTTGAAGAGTAATGAAAAACTGTTTTTT. This codes for CASSLALKSNEKLFF.

This sequence joins TRBV29-1 and TRBJ2-1; 7 bases are a match to TRBD2. CDR1 SQVTM and CDR2 ANQGSEA come from the germline V gene. This CDR3 contains 12 residues. V gave up 7 bases and J gave up 4 bases; unmatched junction bases: 4. CDR3 loop: CSAIAGYNEQFF. CDR3 nucleotides: TGCAGCGCTATAGCGGGTTACAATGAGCAGTTCTTC.

This clone is a singleton in its sample. The chain couples TRBV7-9 to TRBJ2-1; 9 nucleotides line up with TRBD2. This CDR3 is 13 amino acids long. CDR1 SEHNR and CDR2 FQNEAQ come from the germline V gene (reference sequence). V was clipped by 5 bases and J by 7 bases; unmatched bases: 3. The CDR3 DNA reads as TGTGCCAGCAGCCGGACTAGCGCTAATGAGCAGTTCTTC. Encoded protein: CASSRTSANEQFF.

V is TRBV4-2 and J is TRBJ2-7, with 9 nucleotides matching TRBD1. The CDR3 runs to 15 residues. The V gene end was trimmed by 4 bases and the J gene end by 5 bases; junction bases not matched to a gene: 9. Germline CDR1 is LGHNA and CDR2 is YNFKEQ. Written as DNA, the CDR3 is TGTGCCAGCAGCCCCCGGGACAGGGCTTTTAACGAGCAGTACTTC. Translation gives CASSPRDRAFNEQYF.

The chain links TRBV2 to TRBJ2-7; 7 nucleotides match TRBD1. Unmatched junction bases numbered 11, after V lost 4 bases and J lost 2 bases. The CDR3 runs to 16 residues. In germline, CDR1 is SNHLY, CDR2 FYNNEI. CDR3 coding DNA: TGTGCCAGCAGTGGGGACAGAGGAAAACCAACCTACGAGCAGTACTTC. As protein: CASSGDRGKPTYEQYF. Full variable domain (rest looked up from reference TRBV2 and TRBJ2-7): EPEVTQTPSHQVTQMGQEVILRCVPISNHLYFYWYRQILGQKVEFLVSFYNNEISEKSEIFDDQFSVERPDGSNFTLKIRSTKLEDSAMYFCASSGDRGKPTYEQYFGPGTRLTVT.

The chain links TRBV28 to TRBJ2-7; 7 nucleotides line up with TRBD1. CDR1 and CDR2 from the germline V gene are MDHEN and SYDVKM. The CDR3 runs 14 residues. V lost 3 bases, J lost 7 bases, and 9 bases stayed unmatched. The DNA for the CDR3 is TGTGCCAGCAGTTTGTCTTCCACAGGGGAGGAGCAGTACTTC. As protein: CASSLSSTGEEQYF.

V gene TRBV9 combines with J gene TRBJ2-3; D perhaps matches TRBD1 (6 bases). The CDR3 loop spans 15 amino acids. Germline assignment: CDR1 SGDLS and CDR2 YYNGEE. The germline V and J ends were trimmed by 2 bases and 2 bases, with 12 bases remaining between them. Here the CDR3 DNA reads TGTGCCAGCAGCGTGGGGGACATATACACAGATACGCAGTATTTT. It translates to CASSVGDIYTDTQYF.

In its sample, this clone was seen once. The rearrangement joins TRBV20-1 to TRBJ1-1; D not certain. The V end lost 2 bases, the J end lost 4 bases, and 5 bases lay between the germline ends. This CDR3 has 11 residues. Germline loops: CDR1 DFQATT, CDR2 SNEGSKA (reference sequence). CDR3 nucleotide sequence: TGCAGTGCTAGAAAAACCACTGAAGCTTTCTTT. Protein: CSARKTTEAFF.